The 22 T cell receptor beta chains presented below share a single source sample, sequenced in a study of identical twins. Via MiXCR, TCRdb re-called the 5' RACE reads, giving one row per CDR3 protein. The table shows 690,000 or so distinct CDR3 sequences, with around 8.3% occurring only once. The same specimen was also included in a second study, on yellow fever vaccine responses in identical twins.

The sequencing input was PBMCs. All receptors derive from a woman aged 18-29 years in good health.

This clonotype was detected many times. The chain combines TRBV7-9 with TRBJ2-7; D ambiguous. CDR3 length equals 16 residues. Germline-derived CDR1 and CDR2 are SEHNR and FQNEAQ (reference sequence). V was trimmed by 3 bases and J by 3 bases, leaving 18 bases between them. Written as DNA, the CDR3 is TGTGCCAGCAGCTTCGGTGGCCAGCTTGGAAGCTACGAGCAGTACTTC. This codes for CASSFGGQLGSYEQYF.

This chain connects TRBV20-1 to TRBJ2-1, with 12 positions matching TRBD2. CDR3 length: 13 residues. Looked up from germline, CDR1 is DFQATT and CDR2 is SNEGSKA (reference sequence). V was clipped by 3 bases and J by 13 bases; unmatched bases: 7. The DNA for the CDR3 is TGCAGTGCTAGCAGGAAGACTAGCGGGGGCCAGTTCTTC. Translated: CSASRKTSGGQFF.

This clonotype was seen ten or more times. V gene TRBV29-1 combines with J gene TRBJ2-1; tentative D call: TRBD2 (6 bases). Trimming took off 1 base at V and 7 bases at J, with 8 bases between the two ends. This CDR3 has 12 amino acids. Germline values: CDR1 SQVTM, CDR2 ANQGSEA. CDR3 bases: TGCAGCGTTGAAGGTGGGGGGAATGAGCAGTTCTTC. Protein product: CSVEGGGNEQFF.

This clonotype was detected only a few times. The V gene is TRBV11-2, the J gene TRBJ2-1; D is ambiguous. The CDR3 has 16 residues. Trimming shortened V by 0 bases and J by 0 bases, and 9 bases separated the two germline ends. Germline V gene sequence: CDR1 SGHAT, CDR2 FQNNGV. The CDR3 spells CASSLEAPVSYNEQFF. DNA of the CDR3: TGTGCCAGCAGCTTAGAGGCCCCAGTCTCCTACAATGAGCAGTTCTTC.

V usage is TRBV15 and J usage is TRBJ2-6, with 9 positions matching TRBD1. With V trimmed by 5 bases and J by 2 bases, 10 bases remained unmatched. The V gene's germline CDR1 is LNHNV and CDR2 YYDKDF (reference sequence). The CDR3 is 18 amino acids. The CDR3 spells CATSPRTGEITGANVLTF. In nucleotides, the CDR3 is TGTGCCACCAGCCCCCGGACAGGGGAAATCACTGGGGCCAACGTCCTGACTTTC.

This clonotype was observed many times. The J gene is TRBJ2-1, the V gene TRBV3-1; 9 bases are a match to TRBD2. CDR3 length: 16 amino acids. The germline CDR1 and CDR2 sequences are LGHDT and YNNKEL (reference sequence). V dropped 0 bases and J dropped 10; count of bases not matched to a gene: 10. The CDR3: CASSQEGLAGPREQFF. DNA of the CDR3: TGTGCCAGCAGCCAAGAAGGGCTAGCGGGGCCCCGGGAGCAGTTCTTC.

This rearrangement joins TRBV7-9 to TRBJ1-2; no reliable D call. The CDR3 is 14 amino acids. Germline V lookup: CDR1 SEHNR, CDR2 FQNEAQ (reference sequence). Between the trimmed V and J ends, which lost 1 base and 2 bases, there was a span of 8 bases. The CDR3 sequence: CASSLVGENYGYTF. The CDR3 DNA reads as TGTGCCAGCAGCTTAGTCGGGGAAAACTATGGCTACACCTTC.

J is TRBJ2-3 and V is TRBV29-1; TRBD2 matches 8 bases. There are 17 residues in the CDR3. CDR1 is SQVTM, CDR2 ANQGSEA, per germline. V lost 5 bases to trimming and J lost 0 bases; unmatched junction nucleotides: 13. CDR3 sequence: CSVKLPGLGFSTDTQYF. DNA of the CDR3: TGCAGCGTTAAATTGCCGGGACTAGGTTTTAGCACAGATACGCAGTATTTT.

The CDR3 region has the DNA TGTGCCAGCTCACCTTCCATCTGGGAGACCCAGTACTTC. Protein sequence: CASSPSIWETQYF. The chain is built from TRBV18 and TRBJ2-5; D is undetermined. The CDR3 has 13 residues. Trimming left V 3 bases short and J 5 bases short, with 10 bases between. Germline values: CDR1 KGHSH, CDR2 LQKENI.

This clonotype has at least ten counts. J is TRBJ2-1 and V is TRBV6-1; 8 bases are a match to TRBD2. Trimming removed 6 bases from V and 2 bases from J; junction bases left unmatched: 6. This CDR3 is built from 15 residues. Germline CDR1 is MNHNS and CDR2 is SASEGT. This CDR3 is CASRKRELTYNEQFF. The CDR3 nucleotides are TGTGCCAGCAGAAAGCGGGAGCTGACCTACAATGAGCAGTTCTTC.

This chain joins TRBV11-1 and TRBJ2-7; TRBD1 might be the D (6 bases). CDR3 length: 17 residues. In germline, CDR1 is SGHAT, CDR2 FQDESV (reference sequence). Trimming left V 5 bases short and J 2 bases short, with 22 bases between. This chain's CDR3 is CASSTVDRRHVPYEQYF. The CDR3 DNA sequence: TGTGCCAGCAGCACCGTAGACAGGAGGCATGTACCCTACGAGCAGTACTTC.

This clonotype was detected ten times or more. The V call is TRBV27, the J call TRBJ2-1, with D unclear. Germline V lookup: CDR1 MNHEY, CDR2 SMNVEV (reference sequence). Between the trimmed V and J ends, which lost 2 bases and 2 bases, there was a span of 10 bases. The CDR3 consists of 15 residues. Here the CDR3 reads CASSLLLNAYNEQFF. In nucleotides, the CDR3 is TGTGCCAGCAGTTTACTCTTGAACGCCTACAATGAGCAGTTCTTC.

This clonotype turned up a few times. The rearrangement uses TRBV28 and TRBJ1-2; D is ambiguous. This CDR3 has 14 amino acids. The germline V gene encodes CDR1 MDHEN and CDR2 SYDVKM. V lost 5 bases and J 5 bases, leaving 15 bases between the germline ends. CDR3 amino acids: CASSQSQVIYGYTF. In DNA form, the CDR3 reads TGTGCCAGCAGTCAATCCCAGGTCATTTATGGCTACACCTTC.

This clonotype was recorded a few times. The CDR3 bases are TGTGCCAGCAGTTTAGGTAGCGGGAGGGCTTTCTACGAGCAGTACTTC. This encodes CASSLGSGRAFYEQYF. This chain joins TRBV27 and TRBJ2-7; TRBD2 matches at 11 bases. Per germline, CDR1 MNHEY and CDR2 SMNVEV (reference sequence). The CDR3 extends over 16 amino acids. With V trimmed by 2 bases and J by 3 bases, 6 bases remained unmatched.

This clonotype showed up many times. This chain uses TRBV28 with TRBJ1-2; no clear D gene. CDR1 is MDHEN and CDR2 is SYDVKM in the germline V gene. With 7 bases removed from V and 4 bases from J, the gap between germline ends came to 19 bases. The CDR3 is 15 residues long. The chain's CDR3 is CASKRREVVFYGYTF. CDR3 DNA sequence: TGTGCCAGCAAGCGTAGGGAGGTAGTTTTCTATGGCTACACCTTC.

This clonotype was recorded many times. DNA of the CDR3: TGTGCCAGCAAACCCGAGGATAGCGGGGCATTCAATGAGCAGTTCTTC. Its translation: CASKPEDSGAFNEQFF. The chain recombines TRBV6-4 with TRBJ2-1, with TRBD2 matching over 8 bases. Trimming took 7 bases from V and 6 from J; bases not matched to a gene: 14. The CDR3 covers 16 residues. Germline V CDR1 and CDR2: MRHNA, SNTAGT.

CDR3 DNA: TGTGCCAGCAGTTACTCTGGCGGGACTTACTTC. Translating gives CASSYSGGTYF. The rearrangement uses TRBV6-5 and TRBJ2-5; the D gene is possibly TRBD2 (6 bases). This CDR3 has 11 residues. V was trimmed by 0 bases and J by 14 bases, leaving 10 bases between them. CDR1 and CDR2 (germline): MNHEY, SVGAGI.

The rearrangement links TRBV4-3 to TRBJ2-7; TRBD1 matches at 9 bases. The CDR3 has 15 residues. J lost 3 bases, V lost 4 bases, and 7 bases had no gene match. From germline, CDR1 is LGHNA and CDR2 YSLEER. CDR3 coding DNA: TGCGCCAGCAGCCCTACACAGGGGGCCTACTACGAGCAGTACTTC. It is translated as CASSPTQGAYYEQYF.

The chain has TRBV4-3 and TRBJ2-5; tentative D call: TRBD2 (6 bases). V lost 4 bases and J 0 bases, leaving 9 bases between the germline ends. The germline V gene encodes CDR1 LGHNA and CDR2 YSLEER. The CDR3 is 14 amino acids. CDR3 protein: CASSPGLNQETQYF. CDR3 in DNA: TGCGCCAGCAGCCCAGGACTAAACCAAGAGACCCAGTACTTC.

This clonotype was observed at least ten times. V usage is TRBV4-1 and J usage is TRBJ1-1; D not certain. Germline lookup yields CDR1 MGHRA and CDR2 YSYEKL. The CDR3 contains 14 residues. V was clipped by 1 base and J by 4 bases, with 10 bases between them. CDR3 nucleotides: TGCGCCAGCAGCCAAGTTTCCATTGGCACTGAAGCTTTCTTT. Its protein product is CASSQVSIGTEAFF.

Only a few counts were recorded for this clonotype. The rearrangement links TRBV3-1 to TRBJ2-1; D remains unclear. The V gene lost 4 bases and the J gene lost 6 bases, with 13 bases spanning the gap. The CDR3 has 14 residues. From germline, CDR1 is LGHDT and CDR2 YNNKEL (reference sequence). CDR3 in amino acids: CASSPLGSSNEQFF. In nucleotides, the CDR3 is TGTGCCAGCAGCCCCCTGGGGTCGTCCAATGAGCAGTTCTTC.

The J gene is TRBJ2-5, the V gene TRBV5-1, with a tentative D call TRBD1 (5 bases). Germline V gene data show CDR1 as SGHRS and CDR2 as YFSETQ. The germline V and J ends were trimmed by 0 bases and 5 bases, with 20 bases remaining between them. This CDR3 is 17 amino acids long. CDR3 residues: CASSLVALGTRAETQYF. CDR3 DNA sequence: TGCGCCAGCAGCTTGGTGGCCCTGGGTACCAGGGCGGAGACCCAGTACTTC.